This T cell receptor beta chain appears in the sequencing data of a study of T cells in Graves' hyperthyroidism and ophthalmopathy. CDR1 and CDR2 from the germline V gene are LNHDA and SQIVND (reference sequence). J was trimmed by 7 bases and V by 10 bases; bases with no gene match: 23. The CDR3 has 18 residues. As for this clonotype: The antigen remains unidentified.

Aged 18 to 65, the patients had hyperthyroidism that was newly diagnosed and had lasted under 2 months. Regarding the study as a whole: A 13 V-J model separated ophthalmopathy from stable hyperthyroidism.

Authors of the study amplified TCR beta CDR3 regions from RNA transcripts. The study used the HTBI primer set for a first-round RT-PCR of the TCR CDR3. TCRdb passed the multiplex PCR reads through MiXCR, listing each CDR3 protein once. The sample carries under 450,000 distinct CDR3 sequences, 15% to 19% recorded once. The chain joins TRBV19 to TRBJ2-7; 12 bases are shared with TRBD2. This clonotype originated in a woman younger than 35 with Graves' hyperthyroidism. Sequenced sample: blood. The CDR3, as DNA: TGTGCCATCCCCAACAAGGCTAGCGGGAGGGCCGGCCAATGGGAGCAGTACTTC. It specifies CAIPNKASGRAGQWEQYF.